These 6 T cell receptor beta chains were all obtained from the same sample, sequenced in a study of blood T cell repertoires in COVID-19. TCRdb's copy holds only in-frame clones and misses some; the assay was immunoSEQ multiplex PCR. The sample records about 220,000 clones, roughly 84% being singletons. Input material: peripheral blood. The source is a woman aged 60-70 years with acute or convalescent COVID-19.

This chain uses TRBV19 with TRBJ1-5; TRBD1 is a possible D gene (5 bases). Germline V gene data show CDR1 as LNHDA and CDR2 as SQIVND (reference sequence). Trimming took 1 base from V and 2 from J, leaving 15 bases between them. This CDR3 spans 17 amino acids. The CDR3 loop is CASSIVLGRVGNQPQHF. The CDR3 DNA reads as TGTGCCAGTAGTATAGTTCTCGGCAGGGTTGGCAATCAGCCCCAGCATTTT.

The J gene is TRBJ2-3, the V gene TRBV2; the match to TRBD2 covers 9 bases. Germline lookup yields CDR1 SNHLY and CDR2 FYNNEI. The CDR3 sequence is 14 residues long. With 7 bases clipped from V and 7 bases from J, the junction kept 9 bases outside the gene matches. CDR3 coding DNA: TGTGCCAGCAATTCGGAGCGGGGGGTGAATACGCAGTATTTT. Translating it yields CASNSERGVNTQYF.

The V and J genes are TRBV3-1 (or the pseudogene TRBV3-2) and TRBJ2-5, with a tentative D call TRBD2 (6 bases). V dropped 1 base and J dropped 4 bases, with 13 bases sitting between them. Germline V CDR1 and CDR2: LGHDT, YNNKEL (reference sequence). CDR3 length: 15 residues. The CDR3 is CASSQGDSKIETQYF. DNA for the CDR3: TGTGCCAGCAGCCAAGGGGACTCCAAGATAGAGACCCAGTACTTC.

The J gene is TRBJ2-2, the V gene TRBV29-1; TRBD2 is a possible D gene (7 bases). CDR1 and CDR2 (germline): SQVTM, ANQGSEA. Deletions cut 5 bases from V and 5 bases from J, with 15 bases between. The CDR3 is made up of 14 amino acids. The CDR3 DNA reads as TGCAGCGTTCTACAACAGGGAGGGACCGGGGAGCTGTTTTTT. Residues: CSVLQQGGTGELFF.

The V and J genes are TRBV11-1 and TRBJ2-6, with 7 bases matching TRBD1. There are 15 residues in the CDR3. Germline loops: CDR1 SGHAT, CDR2 FQDESV (reference sequence). V lost 6 bases, J lost 2 bases, and 4 bases stayed unmatched. DNA of the CDR3: TGTGCCAGCAGGCAGACAGGGACTGGGGCCAACGTCCTGACTTTC. Translated, it gives CASRQTGTGANVLTF.

This clone has just one count. The chain employs TRBV7-2 and TRBJ2-5; 9 nucleotides match TRBD2. The CDR3 spans 15 residues. Germline trimming cut 3 bases from V and 1 base from J; bases unmatched to any gene: 3. Germline loops: CDR1 SGHTA, CDR2 FQGNSA. The CDR3 coding sequence is TGTGCCAGCAGCTTGAGCGGGGGGCCCCAAGAGACCCAGTACTTC. Translation gives CASSLSGGPQETQYF.